A single sample is the source of the 22 T cell receptor beta chains below, sequenced in a study of blood T cell repertoires in COVID-19. Profiled with immunoSEQ multiplex PCR; TCRdb holds only in-frame clones, not every one. This sample has around 270,000 clones, with around 82% found just once. The source material was peripheral blood. These receptors originate from a person aged 65 to 85 with COVID-19, enrolled during active disease.

The chain joins TRBV7-2 to TRBJ1-1; TRBD1 might be the D (5 bases). V lost 2 bases and J 3 bases, leaving 10 bases between the germline ends. Germline loops: CDR1 SGHTA, CDR2 FQGNSA. CDR3 size: 14 residues. The CDR3 sequence is CASSLRGFHTEAFF. In nucleotides, the CDR3 is TGTGCCAGCAGCTTAAGGGGCTTCCACACTGAAGCTTTCTTT.

The chain couples TRBV5-6 to TRBJ2-3; TRBD1 aligns across 12 bases. The CDR3 spans 15 residues. V lost 3 bases and J lost 6; bases outside the gene matches: 5. CDR1 and CDR2 from the germline V gene are SGHDT and YYEEEE. The CDR3 region is CASSSGTGGADTQYF. As DNA, the CDR3 is TGTGCCAGCAGCTCCGGGACAGGGGGCGCTGATACGCAGTATTTT. The complete variable domain, with remaining parts taken from reference TRBV5-6 and TRBJ2-3, reads DAGVTQSPTHLIKTRGQQVTLRCSPKSGHDTVSWYQQALGQGPQFIFQYYEEEERQRGNFPDRFSGHQFPNYSSELNVNALLLGDSALYLCASSSGTGGADTQYFGPGTRLTVL.

The V call is TRBV6-5, the J call TRBJ1-1, with unresolved D. Trimming cost V 7 bases and J 1 base, with 10 bases left between them. Germline V gene sequence: CDR1 MNHEY, CDR2 SVGAGI. This CDR3 comprises 13 residues. CDR3 residues: CASNRNANTEAFF. The CDR3 bases are TGTGCCAGCAACAGAAACGCGAACACTGAAGCTTTCTTT.

The rearrangement joins TRBV19 to TRBJ1-2; D ambiguous. CDR1 and CDR2 (germline): LNHDA, SQIVND (reference sequence). V lost 3 bases and J lost 4, with 12 bases in between. This CDR3 is built from 14 residues. The CDR3 bases are TGTGCCAGTAGTATCGGCCGACTTTTCTATGGCTACACCTTC. Its protein is CASSIGRLFYGYTF.

The V and J genes are TRBV5-6 and TRBJ2-1; maybe TRBD2 (5 bases). This CDR3 comprises 12 residues. V was clipped by 2 bases and J by 10 bases, with 10 bases between them. CDR1 is SGHDT and CDR2 is YYEEEE in the germline V gene. Written as DNA, the CDR3 is TGTGCCAGCAGCTTCGGACTTTTAGAGCAGTTCTTC. Encoded protein: CASSFGLLEQFF. Full variable domain (missing parts from reference TRBV5-6 and TRBJ2-1): DAGVTQSPTHLIKTRGQQVTLRCSPKSGHDTVSWYQQALGQGPQFIFQYYEEEERQRGNFPDRFSGHQFPNYSSELNVNALLLGDSALYLCASSFGLLEQFFGPGTRLTVL.

This clone was found a few times. V usage is TRBV11-3 and J usage is TRBJ1-1; no definite D call. CDR3 length equals 13 residues. The germline CDR1 and CDR2 sequences are SGHNT and YENEEA. The germline V and J ends were trimmed by 2 bases and 3 bases, with 7 bases remaining between them. This CDR3 is CASSLTEYTEAFF. CDR3 nucleotides: TGTGCCAGCAGCTTAACAGAATACACTGAAGCTTTCTTT.

The chain joins TRBV7-9 to TRBJ2-1; 7 bases map to TRBD2. V lost 5 bases to trimming and J lost 2 bases; unmatched junction nucleotides: 9. Germline assignment: CDR1 SEHNR and CDR2 FQNEAQ (reference sequence). The CDR3 has 16 amino acids. CDR3 residues: CASSPPGLYTYNEQFF. Written as DNA, the CDR3 is TGTGCCAGCAGCCCGCCGGGACTATATACCTACAATGAGCAGTTCTTC.

The chain employs TRBV24-1 and TRBJ2-1, with 11 bases identical to TRBD2. Germline V gene lookup returns CDR1 KGHDR and CDR2 SFDVKD. The junction had 3 bases not matched to a gene; V was cut back by 3 bases and J by 3 bases. CDR3 length: 16 amino acids. The CDR3 here is CATSDTGTSGYNEQFF. In nucleotides, the CDR3 is TGTGCCACCAGTGATACCGGGACTAGCGGCTACAATGAGCAGTTCTTC.

A few counts support this clone. This chain joins TRBV12-3 or TRBV12-4 and TRBJ1-4; D ambiguous. Trimming removed 4 bases at V and 12 bases at J, with 12 bases between. This CDR3 is 12 amino acids long. CDR3 DNA: TGTGCCAGCAGTTCAGGTTTATATCAACTGTTTTTT. It codes for CASSSGLYQLFF.

V and J are TRBV12-3 or TRBV12-4 and TRBJ2-5, with D maybe TRBD1 (5 bases). Trimming pared 5 bases from V and 2 bases from J, leaving 9 bases between. The CDR3 has 13 amino acids. CDR3 residues: CASSRQLQETQYF. The CDR3 DNA sequence: TGTGCCAGCAGTCGACAGCTACAAGAGACCCAGTACTTC.

This sequence joins TRBV14 and TRBJ1-1; D unclear. Between the trimmed V and J ends, which lost 2 bases and 7 bases, there was a span of 11 bases. The CDR3 consists of 13 residues. Germline loops: CDR1 SGHDN, CDR2 FVKESK. For the CDR3, the DNA is TGTGCCAGCAGCCAACGGAGCAGTGGTGAAGCTTTCTTT. Translated: CASSQRSSGEAFF.

With regard to this clone: This sample also contains other DNA sequences that code for the same CDR3. V usage is TRBV5-1 and J usage is TRBJ1-4, with D perhaps matching TRBD1 (6 bases). The CDR3 extends over 15 amino acids. Germline values: CDR1 SGHRS, CDR2 YFSETQ. Trimming cost V 0 bases and J 8 bases, with 14 bases left between them. This CDR3 reads CASSLGGRGDEKLFF. The CDR3, as DNA: TGCGCCAGCAGCTTGGGTGGCAGGGGAGACGAAAAACTGTTTTTT.

V is TRBV7-9 and J is TRBJ2-5; 8 nucleotides match TRBD1. With 5 bases clipped from V and 4 bases from J, the junction kept 6 bases outside the gene matches. The CDR3 extends over 14 amino acids. Germline assignment: CDR1 SEHNR and CDR2 FQNEAQ (reference sequence). The CDR3 here is CASSAGTGGETQYF. The CDR3 nucleotides are TGTGCCAGCAGCGCCGGGACAGGAGGAGAGACCCAGTACTTC.

The chain combines TRBV6-5 with TRBJ2-2, with 8 bases identical to TRBD2. The ends lost 7 bases at V and 4 bases at J; junction bases unmatched: 5. The CDR3 is made up of 14 amino acids. Germline V gives CDR1 MNHEY, CDR2 SVGAGI. The chain's CDR3 is CASKGLELTGELFF. The CDR3 bases are TGTGCCAGCAAGGGACTAGAGCTCACCGGGGAGCTGTTTTTT.

This rearrangement joins TRBV11-2 to TRBJ2-3; possibly TRBD1 for D (6 bases). CDR1 is SGHAT, CDR2 FQNNGV, per germline. The length of the CDR3 is 14 residues. V lost 3 bases and J 6 bases, leaving 13 bases between the germline ends. The CDR3 sequence is CASSFNTRGDTQYF. The CDR3 nucleotides read TGTGCCAGCAGCTTTAATACGAGGGGGGATACGCAGTATTTT.

The rearrangement uses TRBV5-6 and TRBJ2-7, with D perhaps matching TRBD2 (6 bases). Germline CDR1 SGHDT, CDR2 YYEEEE. With 6 bases removed from V and 6 bases from J, the gap between germline ends came to 13 bases. The CDR3 has 12 residues. CDR3 sequence: CASTKRVSEQYF. The CDR3 DNA reads as TGTGCCAGCACAAAGCGGGTCTCCGAGCAGTACTTC.

This clone has a single count. V gene TRBV5-6 combines with J gene TRBJ2-5, with D perhaps TRBD2 (5 bases). This CDR3 comprises 17 residues. In germline, CDR1 is SGHDT, CDR2 YYEEEE. Trimming removed 2 bases at V and 2 bases at J, with 19 bases between. For the CDR3, the DNA is TGTGCCAGCAGCTTTTTTACGGAAGGACTGACACAAGAGACCCAGTACTTC. Translating it yields CASSFFTEGLTQETQYF. Looking up the rest from reference TRBV5-6 and TRBJ2-5 gives the full variable domain: DAGVTQSPTHLIKTRGQQVTLRCSPKSGHDTVSWYQQALGQGPQFIFQYYEEEERQRGNFPDRFSGHQFPNYSSELNVNALLLGDSALYLCASSFFTEGLTQETQYFGPGTRLLVL.

This clone has only one observation. V gene TRBV11-2 combines with J gene TRBJ2-7; D is perhaps TRBD2 (6 bases). CDR3 length: 16 amino acids. V dropped 2 bases and J dropped 2 bases, with 16 bases sitting between them. Germline CDR1 and CDR2: SGHAT and FQNNGV. The CDR3 loop reads CASSLLVGGKTYEQYF. The CDR3 nucleotides read TGTGCCAGCAGCTTATTAGTGGGAGGCAAAACCTACGAGCAGTACTTC.

J is TRBJ2-1 and V is TRBV18; TRBD1 might be the D (6 bases). The CDR3 totals 13 residues. V was clipped by 2 bases and J by 6 bases, with 8 bases between them. Germline CDR1 KGHSH, CDR2 LQKENI. The CDR3: CASSPNRANEQFF. As DNA, the CDR3 is TGTGCCAGCTCACCAAACAGGGCCAATGAGCAGTTCTTC.

This clone was seen a single time. The rearrangement links TRBV6-2 or TRBV6-3 to TRBJ1-5; D ambiguous. Trimming pared 6 bases from V and 7 bases from J, leaving 19 bases between. Per germline, CDR1 MNHEY and CDR2 SVGEGT. CDR3 length equals 15 residues. CDR3 in amino acids: CASSHSSGSGQPQHF. The DNA for the CDR3 is TGTGCCAGCAGCCACAGTTCCGGGTCGGGACAGCCCCAGCATTTT.

The chain couples TRBV28 to TRBJ1-2, with D tentatively TRBD1 (5 bases). V lost 8 bases, J lost 4 bases, and 23 bases lay in between. The CDR3 contains 16 residues. Germline V gene sequence: CDR1 MDHEN, CDR2 SYDVKM. CDR3 sequence reads: CASVSPPFQGSYGYTF. DNA of the CDR3: TGTGCCAGCGTTTCCCCTCCATTTCAGGGTTCCTATGGCTACACCTTC.

The chain's CDR3 is CSVSTSGGVNEQFF. CDR3 DNA sequence: TGCAGCGTTTCAACTAGCGGGGGGGTCAATGAGCAGTTCTTC. The J gene is TRBJ2-1, the V gene TRBV29-1; 13 bases map to TRBD2. Germline-derived CDR1 and CDR2 are SQVTM and ANQGSEA. This CDR3 comprises 14 residues. Germline trimming cut 5 bases from V and 6 bases from J; bases unmatched to any gene: 4.